This TCR beta chain was obtained from a study of T cells in Graves' hyperthyroidism and ophthalmopathy. Study-wide findings and caveats: With a median lead of approximately 6 months before onset, the model predicted ophthalmopathy.

The CDR3 sequence is 17 residues long. Between the trimmed V and J ends, which lost 3 bases and 1 base, there was a span of 18 bases. The germline gives CDR1 MGHRA, CDR2 YSYEKL. From RNA transcripts, TCR beta CDR3 regions were amplified. The study used the HTBI primer set for a first-round RT-PCR of the TCR CDR3. TCRdb used MiXCR to reprocess the multiplex PCR reads, holding one entry per CDR3 protein. The profile shows around 700,000 distinct CDR3 sequences, around a sixth of them singletons. A few counts support this clonotype. As yet, its antigen is unknown. The receptor was derived from a woman in her fifties or sixties with Graves' hyperthyroidism that later progressed to Graves' ophthalmopathy. J is TRBJ2-5 and V is TRBV4-1; D possibly matches TRBD1 or TRBD2 (5 bases each). Source material: blood. The chain's CDR3 is CASSHLPGTDFQETQYF. The CDR3 DNA follows: TGCGCCAGCAGCCACCTTCCCGGGACGGATTTCCAAGAGACCCAGTACTTC.